This TCR beta chain comes out of a study of human T cells and chemical hapten exposure. The CDR3 is 16 amino acids. From germline, CDR1 is SGHRS and CDR2 YFSETQ. With 0 bases clipped from V and 5 bases from J, the junction kept 6 bases outside the gene matches. In the original workflow: Sampled TCR counts reached a median of approximately 100,000 per sample, with values ranging from about 23,224 to 700,000. TCRdb re-derived calls from the RACE reads in MiXCR, one entry per CDR3 protein. These V and J calls rely on TCRdb rather than the paper's analysis. The table shows under 100,000 distinct CDR3 sequences, with about 10% occurring only once. This clonotype showed up many times. Time point specified: patch test 2, 6 weeks after DPC sensitization. Treatment noted: therapeutic diphenylcyclopropenone sensitization with weekly scalp DPC.

The sequencing used whole blood, collected in connection with sensitization to the hapten diphenylcyclopropenone (DPC). The chain has TRBV5-1 and TRBJ2-1, with 9 bases matching TRBD2. The sequence derives from a woman aged 45-60 years with alopecia areata. Some clones in this sample may be carry-over from other donors' samples. This CDR3 is CASSLVPGLANNEQFF. DNA of the CDR3: TGCGCCAGCAGCTTGGTTCCGGGACTAGCCAACAATGAGCAGTTCTTC.